The 8 T cell receptor beta chains reported below all come from one sample, sequenced in a study of T cell responses to AZD1222 COVID-19 vaccine. The repertoire was sequenced with immunoSEQ multiplex PCR; TCRdb's copy has only in-frame clones and lacks some. The sample records roughly 200,000 clones, about 94% being singletons. The sequencing here drew on peripheral blood, taken 28 days after the second dose of the MenACWY control vaccine. Receptors were obtained from an adult who received the MenACWY meningococcal vaccine as a control.

This clone was seen once. The CDR3 loop is CACQPRDPTFYEQYF. The CDR3 bases are TGTGCCTGCCAACCTCGGGACCCCACGTTCTACGAGCAGTACTTC. The chain carries TRBV30 and TRBJ2-7; perhaps D is TRBD1 or TRBD2 (5 bases each). V gave up 6 bases and J gave up 3 bases, with 21 bases separating them. The CDR3 is 15 amino acids. Germline CDR1 is GTSNPN and CDR2 is SVGIG (reference sequence).

The rearrangement uses TRBV27 and TRBJ2-7; the D gene is possibly TRBD2 (6 bases). V lost 9 bases, J lost 3 bases, and 15 bases lay in between. Germline loops: CDR1 MNHEY, CDR2 SMNVEV (reference sequence). The CDR3 loop spans 13 amino acids. The CDR3 bases are TGTGCCAGTAGCGGCCTCGGAGGCTACGAGCAGTACTTC. Translated: CASSGLGGYEQYF.

V is TRBV19 and J is TRBJ1-3; perhaps TRBD1 as D (6 bases). This CDR3 is built from 17 residues. Trimming removed 6 bases at V and 0 bases at J, with 18 bases between. Germline V lookup: CDR1 LNHDA, CDR2 SQIVND (reference sequence). The CDR3 loop reads CASSRTRDIHSGNTIYF. The CDR3 DNA follows: TGTGCCAGTAGCAGAACCCGGGACATCCACTCTGGAAACACCATATATTTT.

The V and J genes are TRBV5-1 and TRBJ2-1; the match to TRBD2 covers 9 bases. CDR1 is SGHRS, CDR2 YFSETQ, per germline. CDR3 length: 15 residues. With 0 bases clipped from V and 6 bases from J, the junction kept 4 bases outside the gene matches. This chain's CDR3 is CASSLGAGGPNEQFF. The DNA for the CDR3 is TGCGCCAGCAGCTTGGGGGCGGGAGGGCCCAATGAGCAGTTCTTC.

The V and J genes are TRBV3-1 (or the pseudogene TRBV3-2) and TRBJ2-7, with D unclear. Between the trimmed V and J ends, which lost 4 bases and 2 bases, there was a span of 15 bases. CDR1 and CDR2 (germline): LGHDT, YNNKEL (reference sequence). This CDR3 region has 15 residues. CDR3: CASSLAGLGPYEQYF. DNA of the CDR3: TGTGCCAGCAGCCTAGCTGGGCTAGGACCCTACGAGCAGTACTTC.

The chain couples TRBV6-4 to TRBJ1-2; the D is unclear. Trimming took off 2 bases at V and 8 bases at J, with 6 bases between the two ends. CDR1 and CDR2 (germline): MRHNA, SNTAGT. This CDR3 is 11 amino acids long. The CDR3: CASSDPLGYTF. The CDR3 nucleotides are TGTGCCAGCAGTGACCCCTTAGGCTACACCTTC.

The chain joins TRBV6-6 to TRBJ2-2, with a possible D match to TRBD1 (7 bases). The V end was cut by 3 bases, the J end by 3 bases, with 11 bases between. The germline CDR1 and CDR2 sequences are MNHNY and SVGAGI (reference sequence). There are 15 residues in the CDR3. The CDR3 is CASSYLRGDTGELFF. The CDR3 nucleotides are TGTGCCAGCAGTTATCTCAGGGGGGACACCGGGGAGCTGTTTTTT.

CDR3 DNA sequence: TGTGCCAGCAGTCTAAGACAGGCCGTAGCCAAAAACATTCAGTACTTC. This gives the protein CASSLRQAVAKNIQYF. The chain has TRBV28 and TRBJ2-4; possible D gene TRBD1, 6 bases. The CDR3 consists of 16 residues. CDR1 and CDR2 (germline): MDHEN, SYDVKM. The ends were cut back, 5 bases at V and 0 bases at J, with 14 bases in the middle.